Below, 18 T cell receptor beta chains from the same sample are listed, as sequenced in a study of blood T cell repertoires in COVID-19. This table comes from immunoSEQ multiplex PCR, and its TCRdb copy is limited to in-frame clones, with some not included. The data show roughly 250,000 clones, approximately 90% seen once. Sequencing was done on a sample of peripheral blood. Source of these receptors: a woman aged 40 to 50 with acute or convalescent COVID-19.

The genes are TRBV4-1 and TRBJ2-5; 8 bases map to TRBD2. CDR1 is MGHRA and CDR2 is YSYEKL in the germline V gene. The V gene end was trimmed by 4 bases and the J gene end by 2 bases; junction bases not matched to a gene: 9. The CDR3 contains 16 residues. The CDR3 DNA is TGCGCCAGCAGCCCGGGAGGGGGGCCCTCTCAAGAGACCCAGTACTTC. As protein: CASSPGGGPSQETQYF.

The V call is TRBV28, the J call TRBJ2-5; D might be TRBD2 (6 bases). The CDR3 sequence is 13 residues long. V was shortened by 6 bases and J by 5 bases, with 13 bases between the two germline ends. CDR1 is MDHEN, CDR2 SYDVKM, per germline. DNA for the CDR3: TGTGCCAGCAGCTCCTCGACTAGGGAGACCCAGTACTTC. Amino acid sequence: CASSSSTRETQYF.

The J gene is TRBJ1-3, the V gene TRBV14; D gene unclear. Between the trimmed V and J ends, which lost 1 base and 0 bases, there was a span of 4 bases. Germline values: CDR1 SGHDN, CDR2 FVKESK. This CDR3 comprises 14 residues. CDR3 protein: CASSQGYSGNTIYF. The CDR3 region has the DNA TGTGCCAGCAGCCAAGGTTACTCTGGAAACACCATATATTTT.

The V gene is TRBV3-1 (or the pseudogene TRBV3-2), the J gene TRBJ1-1; no clear D. The V end was cut by 0 bases, the J end by 1 base, with 9 bases between. Per the germline V gene, CDR1 is LGHDT and CDR2 is YNNKEL (reference sequence). CDR3 length: 15 amino acids. CDR3 region: CASSQDRSWNTEAFF. The CDR3 DNA reads TGTGCCAGCAGCCAAGATCGCAGTTGGAACACTGAAGCTTTCTTT.

The J gene is TRBJ2-1, the V gene TRBV29-1; 12 bases align to TRBD1. Germline V gene sequence: CDR1 SQVTM, CDR2 ANQGSEA. CDR3 length: 17 amino acids. V lost 7 bases and J lost 1; bases outside the gene matches: 11. CDR3 sequence: CSARPGQGAPSYNEQFF. For the CDR3, the DNA is TGCAGCGCGCGTCCGGGACAGGGGGCGCCTTCCTACAATGAGCAGTTCTTC.

This clone was counted once. The chain links TRBV2 to TRBJ1-2; 7 bases are shared with TRBD1. The germline gives CDR1 SNHLY, CDR2 FYNNEI. J was trimmed by 3 bases and V by 6 bases; bases with no gene match: 7. CDR3 length equals 14 residues. The CDR3 is CASSRDRNYYGYTF. CDR3 bases: TGTGCCAGCAGCCGGGACAGAAATTACTATGGCTACACCTTC.

In its sample, this clone was seen once. The rearrangement joins TRBV5-5 to TRBJ1-1, with D possibly matching TRBD1 (5 bases). This CDR3 spans 14 amino acids. Trimming pared 0 bases from V and 6 bases from J, leaving 12 bases between. The germline CDR1 and CDR2 sequences are SGHKS and YYEKEE (reference sequence). CDR3 sequence (DNA): TGTGCCAGCAGCTTGGATAGGGGCAGCGCTGAAGCTTTCTTT. Amino acids: CASSLDRGSAEAFF.

The table lists this clone with a count of one. The V call is TRBV7-5, the J call TRBJ2-5; the tabulated D call, TRBD1, remains unverified against the DNA. TRBV7-5 is classified as a pseudogene. There are 12 residues in the CDR3. The CDR3 protein is CARSSRSDTSYF. CDR3 nucleotide sequence: TGTGCCAGAAGCTCACGTTCGGACACTTCGTACTTC.

This clone occurred once. The chain carries TRBV5-1 and TRBJ2-3; 9 bases map to TRBD1. The CDR3 spans 16 residues. J lost 3 bases, V lost 2 bases, and 7 bases had no gene match. CDR1 is SGHRS, CDR2 YFSETQ, per germline. The DNA of the CDR3 is TGCGCCAGCAGCTTTACCCGGGACAGGGTGACAGATACGCAGTATTTT. Its translation is CASSFTRDRVTDTQYF.

The J gene is TRBJ1-4, the V gene TRBV6-5; D may be TRBD1 (5 bases). Germline-derived CDR1 and CDR2 are MNHEY and SVGAGI. V gave up 6 bases and J gave up 8 bases, with 19 bases separating them. The CDR3 length is 15 residues. CDR3 sequence reads: CASRPGQGGSEKLFF. The CDR3 bases are TGTGCCAGCAGACCTGGGCAGGGAGGTAGCGAAAAACTGTTTTTT.

V gene TRBV29-1 combines with J gene TRBJ2-3; no firm D call. V lost 5 bases and J lost 5, with 8 bases in between. The CDR3 totals 11 residues. In germline, CDR1 is SQVTM, CDR2 ANQGSEA. Here the CDR3 reads CSVPRGDTQYF. The CDR3 nucleotides read TGCAGCGTTCCAAGAGGAGATACGCAGTATTTT.

The rearrangement uses TRBV19 and TRBJ2-3; weak D call: TRBD1 (7 bases). With 4 bases removed from V and 3 bases from J, the gap between germline ends came to 14 bases. CDR3 length equals 15 residues. CDR1 and CDR2 from the germline V gene are LNHDA and SQIVND (reference sequence). The CDR3 region has the DNA TGTGCCAGTAGTAGGGCAGGGGGGCGAACAGATACGCAGTATTTT. Translating it yields CASSRAGGRTDTQYF.

The CDR3 sequence is CASTRRIPGPRELPKTQETQYF. The CDR3 DNA sequence: TGTGCCAGCACCAGGAGGATCCCGGGCCCGAGAGAGCTCCCCAAGACGCAAGAGACCCAGTACTTC. The gene calls are TRBV2 and TRBJ2-5; tentatively, D is TRBD2 (5 bases). V was pared by 7 bases and J by 2 bases, with 38 bases between. Germline CDR1 is SNHLY and CDR2 is FYNNEI. The CDR3 sequence is 22 residues long.

This clone was detected only once. The chain is built from TRBV11-3 and TRBJ2-1, with 8 positions matching TRBD2. Germline CDR1 is SGHNT and CDR2 is YENEEA. Germline trimming cut 0 bases from V and 7 bases from J; bases unmatched to any gene: 8. This CDR3 spans 16 amino acids. CDR3 nucleotides: TGTGCCAGCAGCTTAGATCCGGGGACTAGGCTTAATGAGCAGTTCTTC. Encoded protein: CASSLDPGTRLNEQFF.

Ten or more counts support this clone. The chain links TRBV4-1 to TRBJ1-2; D is unresolved. From germline, CDR1 is MGHRA and CDR2 YSYEKL. CDR3 length: 15 amino acids. V was cut by 0 bases and J by 3 bases, with 11 bases left in between. In DNA, the CDR3 is TGCGCCAGCAGCCAAGATCTGTTTAGTCACTATGGCTACACCTTC. Protein sequence: CASSQDLFSHYGYTF.

This chain connects TRBV5-4 to TRBJ1-2, with 7 bases that match TRBD1. V dropped 0 bases and J dropped 4; count of bases not matched to a gene: 6. The CDR3 sequence is 15 residues long. Germline CDR1 reads SGHNT; CDR2 reads YYREEE (reference sequence). CDR3 nucleotides: TGTGCCAGCAGCTTGGTGGTAGGGGGCATCTATGGCTACACCTTC. Its protein is CASSLVVGGIYGYTF.

Concerning this clone: The sample contains more than one DNA sequence encoding this CDR3. The chain is built from TRBV5-1 and TRBJ1-1, with unresolved D. From germline, CDR1 is SGHRS and CDR2 YFSETQ. Trimming pared 4 bases from V and 1 base from J, leaving 11 bases between. CDR3 length: 14 amino acids. CDR3 coding DNA: TGCGCCAGCAGCCCGCGGACTGGGAACACTGAAGCTTTCTTT. It codes for CASSPRTGNTEAFF.

This clone was seen just once. The chain's CDR3 is CASRLATGTRGKKTQYF. DNA for the CDR3: TGTGCAAGTCGCTTAGCGACTGGGACCAGGGGAAAAAAGACCCAGTACTTC. This rearrangement joins TRBV12-2 to TRBJ2-5; TRBD1, the table's D call, lacks a check against the DNA. TRBV12-2 is an annotated pseudogene. The CDR3 spans 17 residues.